This TCR beta chain was sequenced for a study of vaccination and CD4 T cells after COVID-19. Background on the study: Post-COVID draws came a median around 100 days after diagnosis (range 35 to 161).

The Oncomine TCR Beta short-read assay was applied to DNA of cultured CD4+ T cells. MiXCR, run by TCRdb on the PCR reads, gives a single entry per CDR3 protein. The sample lists about 20,000 distinct CDR3 sequences; about 56% were seen once. A note on this clonotype: Its specificity is not known.

Described treatment: roughly 10-day PBMC culture with coronavirus spike peptide pools or control peptides (ViraFEST assay). The sequence derives from a human donor who had recovered from COVID-19. The sample was CD4+ T cells from blood, cultured in vitro.

The CDR3 nucleotides read TGTGCCAGCAGCCCGGACAGGGCGGGGACCCAGTACTTC. Its translation: CASSPDRAGTQYF. The chain uses TRBV7-8 and TRBJ2-5, with 8 bases lining up with TRBD1. Germline V gene data show CDR1 as SGHVS and CDR2 as FQNEAQ. This CDR3 contains 13 residues. V gave up 5 bases and J gave up 7 bases; unmatched junction bases: 6.